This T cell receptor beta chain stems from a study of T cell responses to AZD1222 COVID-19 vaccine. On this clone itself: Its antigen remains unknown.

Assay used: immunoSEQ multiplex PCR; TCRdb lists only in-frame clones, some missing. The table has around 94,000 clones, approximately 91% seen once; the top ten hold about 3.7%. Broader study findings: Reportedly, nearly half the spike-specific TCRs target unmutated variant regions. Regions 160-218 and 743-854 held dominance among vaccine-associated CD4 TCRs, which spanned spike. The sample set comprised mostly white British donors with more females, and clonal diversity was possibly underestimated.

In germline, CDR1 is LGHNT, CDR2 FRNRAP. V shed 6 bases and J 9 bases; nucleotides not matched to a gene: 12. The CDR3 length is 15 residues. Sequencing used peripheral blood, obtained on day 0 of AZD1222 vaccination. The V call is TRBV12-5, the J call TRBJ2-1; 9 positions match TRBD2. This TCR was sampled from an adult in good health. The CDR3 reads CASGDPSGGPLEQFF. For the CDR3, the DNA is TGTGCTAGTGGGGATCCCAGCGGGGGGCCCCTTGAGCAGTTCTTC.